This TCR beta chain was obtained from a study of tumor-infiltrating lymphocytes in localized non-small cell lung cancer. CDR3 length: 16 residues. Trimming shortened V by 3 bases and J by 0 bases, and 13 bases separated the two germline ends. Germline V gives CDR1 SGHRS, CDR2 YFSETQ. Here immunoSEQ multiplex PCR was the method, and the copy in TCRdb shows in-frame clones only, minus some. The repertoire consists of 9,000 to 15,000 clones, with roughly 76% occurring once and the leading ten covering approximately 16%. The chain uses TRBV5-1 and TRBJ2-1, with D possibly being TRBD2 (6 bases). The source material was uninvolved lung tissue not adjacent to the tumor. This TCR came from a human donor with non-small cell lung cancer. CDR3 sequence reads: CASSSLAESSYNEQFF. The CDR3 DNA follows: TGCGCCAGCAGCTCCTTAGCGGAGAGCTCCTACAATGAGCAGTTCTTC.